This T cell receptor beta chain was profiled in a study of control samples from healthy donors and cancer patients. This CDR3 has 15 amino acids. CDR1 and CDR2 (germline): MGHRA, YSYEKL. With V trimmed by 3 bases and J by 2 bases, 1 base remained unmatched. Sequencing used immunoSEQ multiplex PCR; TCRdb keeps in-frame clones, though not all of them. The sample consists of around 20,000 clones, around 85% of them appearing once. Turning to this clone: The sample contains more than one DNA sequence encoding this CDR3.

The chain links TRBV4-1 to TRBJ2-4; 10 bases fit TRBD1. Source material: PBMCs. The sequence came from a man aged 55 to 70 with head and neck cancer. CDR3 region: CASSQGQGTKNIQYF. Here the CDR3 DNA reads TGCGCCAGCAGCCAGGGACAGGGGACCAAAAACATTCAGTACTTC.